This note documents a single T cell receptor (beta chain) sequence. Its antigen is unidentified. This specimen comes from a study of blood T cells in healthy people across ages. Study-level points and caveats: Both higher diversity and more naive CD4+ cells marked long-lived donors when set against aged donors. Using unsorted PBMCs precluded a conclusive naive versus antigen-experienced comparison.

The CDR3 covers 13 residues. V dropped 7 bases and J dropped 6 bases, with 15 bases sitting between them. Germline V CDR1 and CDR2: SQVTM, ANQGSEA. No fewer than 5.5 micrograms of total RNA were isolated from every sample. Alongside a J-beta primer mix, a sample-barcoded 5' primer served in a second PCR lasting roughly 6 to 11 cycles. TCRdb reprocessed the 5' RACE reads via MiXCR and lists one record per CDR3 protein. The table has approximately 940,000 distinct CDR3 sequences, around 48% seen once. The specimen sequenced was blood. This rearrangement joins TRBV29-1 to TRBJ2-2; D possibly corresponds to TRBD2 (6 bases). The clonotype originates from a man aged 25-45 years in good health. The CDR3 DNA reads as TGCAGCGGACGGGAGCCCGTCGCCGGGGAGCTGTTTTTT. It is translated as CSGREPVAGELFF.